The 20 T cell receptor beta chains presented below share a single source sample, sequenced in a study of cytomegalovirus exposure and HLA in healthy donors. Amplification used 60 Vbeta primers and 13 Jbeta primers. Only in-frame clones appear in the TCRdb table, and some are missing; sequencing was by immunoSEQ multiplex PCR. The repertoire includes about 160,000 clones, 82% of them detected once, and approximately 1% sits in the top ten. Sequencing input: PBMCs. These receptors originate from a girl aged 2 to 10 in good health and CMV-seropositive.

The chain employs TRBV7-2 and TRBJ2-7; D not resolved. CDR3 length: 13 amino acids. The V and J ends lost 5 bases and 5 bases respectively, with 13 bases between them. The germline CDR1 and CDR2 sequences are SGHTA and FQGNSA. The CDR3, as DNA: TGTGCCAGCAGCCTCGCCCTATACGACGAGCAGTACTTC. It codes for CASSLALYDEQYF.

The V and J genes are TRBV5-1 and TRBJ1-4; no reliable D call. The germline CDR1 and CDR2 sequences are SGHRS and YFSETQ. V was pared by 0 bases and J by 0 bases, with 6 bases between. The CDR3 consists of 15 residues. CDR3 amino acids: CASSLGSSTNEKLFF. CDR3 coding DNA: TGCGCCAGCAGCTTGGGTTCATCAACTAATGAAAAACTGTTTTTT.

This rearrangement joins TRBV9 to TRBJ2-5, with D perhaps matching TRBD1 (6 bases). V was pared by 3 bases and J by 2 bases, with 11 bases between. Germline assignment: CDR1 SGDLS and CDR2 YYNGEE. The CDR3 length is 14 residues. The CDR3 DNA is TGTGCCAGCAGCGCCTACAGGGAACAAGAGACCCAGTACTTC. Translating it yields CASSAYREQETQYF.

The chain uses TRBV30 and TRBJ1-1; TRBD1 aligns across 7 bases. The germline V gene encodes CDR1 GTSNPN and CDR2 SVGIG (reference sequence). The CDR3 sequence is 13 residues long. With 4 bases clipped from V and 2 bases from J, the junction kept 4 bases outside the gene matches. In nucleotides, the CDR3 is TGTGCCTGGATCAGGGACAGAAACACTGAAGCTTTCTTT. This codes for CAWIRDRNTEAFF.

The chain couples TRBV4-1 to TRBJ1-5; a weak D match, TRBD1 (6 bases). The CDR3 consists of 16 residues. Deletions cut 1 base from V and 0 bases from J, with 10 bases between. Germline loops: CDR1 MGHRA, CDR2 YSYEKL. The CDR3 is CASSQGGQYSNQPQHF. Here the CDR3 DNA reads TGCGCCAGCAGCCAAGGCGGACAGTATAGCAATCAGCCCCAGCATTTT.

The V gene is TRBV9, the J gene TRBJ1-1; TRBD1 is a possible D gene (5 bases). The CDR3 consists of 14 residues. Germline CDR1 is SGDLS and CDR2 is YYNGEE. V lost 0 bases and J lost 6, with 12 bases in between. The CDR3 protein is CASSVAGDLAEAFF. CDR3 nucleotide sequence: TGTGCCAGCAGCGTAGCGGGGGACTTGGCTGAAGCTTTCTTT.

The chain recombines TRBV5-1 with TRBJ2-5; possible D gene TRBD2, 6 bases. Trimming shortened V by 2 bases and J by 5 bases, and 22 bases separated the two germline ends. This CDR3 region has 17 residues. CDR1 is SGHRS, CDR2 YFSETQ, per germline. CDR3 sequence reads: CASSLGAGTPSGETQYF. CDR3 sequence (DNA): TGCGCCAGCAGCTTAGGAGCGGGCACTCCCTCGGGGGAGACCCAGTACTTC.

In its sample, this clone was seen once. The gene calls are TRBV5-1 and TRBJ2-3; TRBD2 matches at 14 bases. The CDR3 totals 16 residues. Trimming took 3 bases from V and 6 from J; bases not matched to a gene: 6. Germline V lookup: CDR1 SGHRS, CDR2 YFSETQ. The DNA for the CDR3 is TGCGCCAGCAGCTGGGGGACTAGCGGGGGATGGGATACGCAGTATTTT. Translation: CASSWGTSGGWDTQYF.

The gene calls are TRBV5-1 and TRBJ2-2; possible D gene TRBD1, 6 bases. Germline-derived CDR1 and CDR2 are SGHRS and YFSETQ. V dropped 5 bases and J dropped 1 base, with 15 bases sitting between them. CDR3 length equals 16 residues. The CDR3 DNA reads TGCGCCAGCAGTTCCCAGGGGCCAATGAACACCGGGGAGCTGTTTTTT. Translation gives CASSSQGPMNTGELFF.

The CDR3 is CASSYGPGQVYEQYF. CDR3 DNA sequence: TGTGCCAGCAGTTATGGTCCGGGACAGGTCTACGAGCAGTACTTC. V and J are TRBV6-5 and TRBJ2-7; 8 bases are shared with TRBD1. There are 15 residues in the CDR3. The V and J ends lost 3 bases and 3 bases, in that order; junction bases with no gene match: 7. Germline loops: CDR1 MNHEY, CDR2 SVGAGI.

The chain carries TRBV9 and TRBJ2-7, with D possibly being TRBD2 (6 bases). The CDR3 contains 15 residues. Germline-derived CDR1 and CDR2 are SGDLS and YYNGEE. V was trimmed by 0 bases and J by 0 bases, leaving 10 bases between them. CDR3 region: CASSVGGDSSYEQYF. The CDR3 DNA follows: TGTGCCAGCAGCGTAGGGGGGGATAGCTCCTACGAGCAGTACTTC.

This chain links TRBV9 with TRBJ1-5; 8 bases are shared with TRBD1. There are 15 residues in the CDR3. J was trimmed by 6 bases and V by 3 bases; bases with no gene match: 8. CDR1 and CDR2 from the germline V gene are SGDLS and YYNGEE. CDR3 in DNA: TGTGCCAGCAGCGGCGGGACAGGCGCCGCTCAGCCCCAGCATTTT. Translated, it gives CASSGGTGAAQPQHF. Supplemented by reference TRBV9 and TRBJ1-5, the full variable domain reads DSGVTQTPKHLITATGQRVTLRCSPRSGDLSVYWYQQSLDQGLQFLIQYYNGEERAKGNILERFSAQQFPDLHSELNLSSLELGDSALYFCASSGGTGAAQPQHFGDGTRLSIL.

The chain links TRBV5-1 to TRBJ2-1; tentative D call: TRBD2 (6 bases). The V and J ends lost 3 bases and 4 bases respectively, with 14 bases between them. The CDR3 has 15 residues. Germline CDR1 SGHRS, CDR2 YFSETQ. The CDR3 bases are TGCGCCAGCAGCTATACTAGCACCAGGTACAATGAGCAGTTCTTC. Protein: CASSYTSTRYNEQFF.

The genes are TRBV5-1 and TRBJ1-2, with D maybe TRBD1 (5 bases). Deletions cut 4 bases from V and 6 bases from J, with 16 bases between. Germline V CDR1 and CDR2: SGHRS, YFSETQ. CDR3 length: 14 amino acids. The CDR3 reads CASSLEGPFDGYTF. In nucleotides, the CDR3 is TGCGCCAGCAGCCTGGAGGGGCCTTTTGATGGCTACACCTTC.

Here the CDR3 reads CASSRPDSIYGYTF. In DNA form, the CDR3 reads TGTGCCAGCAGCCGACCCGACAGTATCTATGGCTACACCTTC. This rearrangement joins TRBV4-2 to TRBJ1-2; D may be TRBD1 (5 bases). The germline gives CDR1 LGHNA, CDR2 YNFKEQ. Trimming stripped 4 bases from V and 4 bases from J, with 13 bases between. This CDR3 is built from 14 residues.

This chain uses TRBV19 with TRBJ1-1, with a tentative D call TRBD1 (6 bases). V shed 2 bases and J shed 11 bases, with 18 bases lying between them. Germline values: CDR1 LNHDA, CDR2 SQIVND (reference sequence). The CDR3 has 14 amino acids. Written as DNA, the CDR3 is TGTGCCAGTAGTATACTAATCCAACAGGGTGAGGCTTTCTTT. Its protein is CASSILIQQGEAFF.

This chain connects TRBV5-1 to TRBJ2-7; 11 bases fit TRBD1. The V and J ends lost 1 base and 3 bases, in that order; junction bases with no gene match: 9. The CDR3 loop spans 17 amino acids. Germline V gene sequence: CDR1 SGHRS, CDR2 YFSETQ. CDR3 nucleotide sequence: TGCGCCAGCAGCTTGCGGACAGGGGGCGGGCGAGTCTACGAGCAGTACTTC. It is translated as CASSLRTGGGRVYEQYF.

DNA for the CDR3: TGTGCCAGCAGCGGGACAGGGTTCGAGCAGTACTTC. As protein: CASSGTGFEQYF. V usage is TRBV7-9 and J usage is TRBJ2-7; 9 positions agree with TRBD1. The CDR3 has 12 residues. Germline V gives CDR1 SEHNR, CDR2 FQNEAQ (reference sequence). After removal of 5 bases from V and 6 bases from J, the junction contained 2 bases not matched to a gene.

The chain couples TRBV19 to TRBJ1-2, with 8 bases that match TRBD1. The junction had 3 bases not matched to a gene; V was cut back by 3 bases and J by 0 bases. This CDR3 spans 15 amino acids. Germline V lookup: CDR1 LNHDA, CDR2 SQIVND (reference sequence). The CDR3 here is CASSIGTGPNYGYTF. CDR3 coding DNA: TGTGCCAGTAGTATCGGGACAGGCCCTAACTATGGCTACACCTTC.

This chain links TRBV30 with TRBJ2-5; perhaps TRBD2 as D (5 bases). V shed 0 bases and J shed 5 bases, with 7 bases lying between them. The CDR3 is 12 amino acids. Germline values: CDR1 GTSNPN, CDR2 SVGIG (reference sequence). The CDR3 nucleotides are TGTGCCTGGAGTGTTGGGGAGGAGACCCAGTACTTC. This codes for CAWSVGEETQYF.